These 29 T cell receptor beta chains were sequenced from one sample in a study of cytomegalovirus exposure and HLA in healthy donors. The PCR used 60 Vbeta and 13 Jbeta primers. The assay was immunoSEQ multiplex PCR, and TCRdb's table has in-frame clones only and misses some. The top ten clones hold about 2.9% of a sample with about 62,000 clones, roughly 80% of them seen once. The source material was PBMCs. These receptors all come from a woman in her 30s in good health and CMV-seronegative.

This clone turned up a few times. The CDR3 protein is CASSYTGVAFF. The CDR3 DNA reads TGTGCCAGCAGCTACACAGGGGTAGCTTTCTTT. V and J are TRBV11-3 and TRBJ1-1, with TRBD1 identical over 7 bases. Looked up from germline, CDR1 is SGHNT and CDR2 is YENEEA. Trimming at V came to 4 bases and at J to 10 bases, leaving 3 bases not matched to a gene. The CDR3 sequence is 11 residues long. The entire variable domain, with the rest obtained from reference TRBV11-3 and TRBJ1-1, is as follows: EAGVVQSPRYKIIEKKQPVAFWCNPISGHNTLYWYLQNLGQGPELLIRYENEEAVDDSQLPKDRFSAERLKGVDSTLKIQPAELGDSAVYLCASSYTGVAFFGQGTRLTVV.

The genes are TRBV11-3 and TRBJ2-5; TRBD1 agrees at 9 bases. The V gene end was trimmed by 4 bases and the J gene end by 2 bases; junction bases not matched to a gene: 5. The CDR3 has 15 amino acids. The germline gives CDR1 SGHNT, CDR2 YENEEA. The CDR3 reads CASSSDRGRQETQYF. The CDR3 DNA sequence: TGTGCCAGCAGCTCAGACAGGGGGAGGCAAGAGACCCAGTACTTC.

V and J are TRBV12-5 and TRBJ2-1; 7 nucleotides match TRBD1. Germline trimming cut 6 bases from V and 5 bases from J; bases unmatched to any gene: 10. Germline loops: CDR1 LGHNT, CDR2 FRNRAP. The CDR3 loop spans 15 amino acids. The CDR3 DNA follows: TGTGCTAGTGGCCTCCCCGGGACAGATGACAATGAGCAGTTCTTC. Translated, it gives CASGLPGTDDNEQFF.

V and J are TRBV4-1 and TRBJ2-1; tentative D call: TRBD2 (6 bases). The length of the CDR3 is 15 residues. The V gene lost 3 bases and the J gene lost 0 bases, with 9 bases spanning the gap. Germline CDR1 is MGHRA and CDR2 is YSYEKL. Written as DNA, the CDR3 is TGCGCCAGCAGCCACCCGACTAGCTCCTACAATGAGCAGTTCTTC. This codes for CASSHPTSSYNEQFF.

CDR3 loop: CASSPGGLKGNTIYF. The CDR3 DNA reads as TGTGCCAGCAGCCCAGGGGGGCTAAAGGGAAACACCATATATTTT. This chain joins TRBV11-3 and TRBJ1-3; 7 bases match TRBD1. The CDR3 consists of 15 residues. The ends lost 5 bases at V and 4 bases at J; junction bases unmatched: 8. Germline values: CDR1 SGHNT, CDR2 YENEEA.

V and J are TRBV18 and TRBJ1-4; possible D gene TRBD1, 5 bases. V lost 1 base to trimming and J lost 10 bases, with 13 bases between them. Per germline, CDR1 KGHSH and CDR2 LQKENI. The CDR3 spans 14 residues. The CDR3 sequence: CASSPLGEEGKLFF. The DNA for the CDR3 is TGTGCCAGCTCACCACTAGGGGAGGAGGGAAAACTGTTTTTT.

The chain has TRBV5-6 and TRBJ1-2, with D possibly matching TRBD1 (5 bases). Germline lookup yields CDR1 SGHDT and CDR2 YYEEEE. The V gene lost 4 bases and the J gene lost 1 base, with 14 bases spanning the gap. This CDR3 region has 15 residues. The DNA of the CDR3 is TGTGCCAGCAGCCAAGCCATGGGGGGTAACTATGGCTACACCTTC. Protein product: CASSQAMGGNYGYTF. Drawing the rest from reference TRBV5-6 and TRBJ1-2, the complete variable domain is DAGVTQSPTHLIKTRGQQVTLRCSPKSGHDTVSWYQQALGQGPQFIFQYYEEEERQRGNFPDRFSGHQFPNYSSELNVNALLLGDSALYLCASSQAMGGNYGYTFGSGTRLTVV.

This chain links TRBV7-2 with TRBJ2-5; perhaps TRBD1 as D (8 bases). V was pared by 3 bases and J by 5 bases, with 19 bases between. The CDR3 runs to 16 residues. Germline loops: CDR1 SGHTA, CDR2 FQGNSA. CDR3 in DNA: TGTGCCAGCAGCTTGGACTTGACAGGGGAGGGGGAGACCCAGTACTTC. It yields the protein CASSLDLTGEGETQYF.

This clone has just a few counts. This chain connects TRBV6-5 to TRBJ2-1, with 8 positions matching TRBD2. Germline V gene sequence: CDR1 MNHEY, CDR2 SVGAGI. The length of the CDR3 is 13 residues. The trim removed 4 bases at V and 9 bases at J, leaving 5 bases unmatched. CDR3 DNA sequence: TGTGCCAGCAGTTCCGGACTAGCTGGTGAGCAGTTCTTC. Protein product: CASSSGLAGEQFF.

The chain links TRBV11-3 to TRBJ2-1; possible D gene TRBD1, 6 bases. Germline V CDR1 and CDR2: SGHNT, YENEEA. This CDR3 is 14 amino acids long. Deletions cut 6 bases from V and 4 bases from J, with 13 bases between. CDR3 nucleotides: TGTGCCAGCAGAACAGGGTTCGGGTACAATGAGCAGTTCTTC. Its translation: CASRTGFGYNEQFF.

The V and J genes are TRBV13 and TRBJ2-2, with a possible D match to TRBD1 (5 bases). In germline, CDR1 is PRHDT, CDR2 FYEKMQ (reference sequence). CDR3 length: 12 amino acids. The V and J ends lost 8 bases and 11 bases respectively, with 15 bases between them. Here the CDR3 reads CASRIDRVELFF. CDR3 DNA sequence: TGTGCCAGCCGCATTGACAGAGTAGAGCTGTTTTTT.

This clone was found once. For the CDR3, the DNA is TGTGCCAGCAGCCTCCTCACCGGGACTAGCGGGGTATCTGCGCAGTATTTT. Its translation is CASSLLTGTSGVSAQYF. The chain employs TRBV14 and TRBJ2-3, with TRBD2 matching over 13 bases. This CDR3 has 17 residues. Per germline, CDR1 SGHDN and CDR2 FVKESK. V dropped 4 bases and J dropped 10; count of bases not matched to a gene: 14.

In regard to this clone: The junction departs from germline at one end; a sequencing error may be responsible. The rearrangement links TRBV19 to TRBJ2-3, with D hard to call. CDR1 is LNHDA, CDR2 SQIVND, per germline (reference sequence). This CDR3 spans 15 amino acids. CDR3 DNA: TGTGTCAGTAGTATAGCCTCGTCTAGCACAGATACGCAGTATTTT. This sequence encodes CVSSIASSSTDTQYF.

The chain recombines TRBV30 with TRBJ1-2, with D perhaps TRBD1 (6 bases). The germline V gene encodes CDR1 GTSNPN and CDR2 SVGIG (reference sequence). The germline V and J ends were trimmed by 1 base and 4 bases, with 7 bases remaining between them. The CDR3 covers 12 residues. This CDR3 is CAWSGTAYGYTF. CDR3 DNA sequence: TGTGCCTGGAGTGGGACAGCCTATGGCTACACCTTC.

The chain combines TRBV28 with TRBJ2-5; 7 bases fit TRBD2. Unmatched junction bases numbered 15, after V lost 4 bases and J lost 7 bases. The CDR3 contains 16 residues. Per germline, CDR1 MDHEN and CDR2 SYDVKM. The DNA of the CDR3 is TGTGCCAGCAGTTGGCTGGGGATCTCGGGGGGTGGGACCCAGTACTTC. Amino acids: CASSWLGISGGGTQYF.

The sample holds a few counts of this clone. The rearrangement joins TRBV4-2 to TRBJ2-7, with D possibly matching TRBD1 (5 bases). The CDR3 loop spans 15 amino acids. Looked up from germline, CDR1 is LGHNA and CDR2 is YNFKEQ. Trimming took 0 bases from V and 0 from J, leaving 9 bases between them. The CDR3 DNA is TGTGCCAGCAGCCAAGAAGGCGACAGCTCCTACGAGCAGTACTTC. Translating gives CASSQEGDSSYEQYF.

The chain is built from TRBV9 and TRBJ1-1; a possible D gene is TRBD1 (5 bases). Germline CDR1 is SGDLS and CDR2 is YYNGEE. Trimming removed 3 bases at V and 0 bases at J, with 15 bases between. The CDR3 consists of 16 residues. DNA of the CDR3: TGTGCCAGCAGCGGGGGATGGGGGGACCTGAACACTGAAGCTTTCTTT. As protein: CASSGGWGDLNTEAFF.

The genes are TRBV5-1 and TRBJ2-1, with D perhaps TRBD1 (6 bases). V was trimmed by 5 bases and J by 6 bases, leaving 9 bases between them. The V gene's germline CDR1 is SGHRS and CDR2 YFSETQ. The CDR3 extends over 12 amino acids. In DNA form, the CDR3 reads TGCGCCAGCAGTCAACAGGGCAATGAGCAGTTCTTC. Protein: CASSQQGNEQFF.

A single count supports this clone. The chain couples TRBV2 to TRBJ1-2; D is unresolved. Germline CDR1 is SNHLY and CDR2 is FYNNEI. The CDR3 totals 14 residues. V lost 2 bases and J 4 bases, leaving 11 bases between the germline ends. The CDR3 sequence: CASSEWYTGYGYTF. CDR3 bases: TGTGCCAGCAGTGAATGGTATACTGGCTATGGCTACACCTTC. Looking up the rest from reference TRBV2 and TRBJ1-2 gives the full variable domain: EPEVTQTPSHQVTQMGQEVILRCVPISNHLYFYWYRQILGQKVEFLVSFYNNEISEKSEIFDDQFSVERPDGSNFTLKIRSTKLEDSAMYFCASSEWYTGYGYTFGSGTRLTVV.

The chain is built from TRBV5-6 and TRBJ1-6; 7 bases align to TRBD1. J gave up 5 bases and V 0 bases, and 2 bases lay outside the gene matches. The CDR3 totals 15 residues. CDR1 is SGHDT and CDR2 is YYEEEE in the germline V gene. For the CDR3, the DNA is TGTGCCAGCAGCTTGGCCGACAGGGATAATTCACCCCTCCACTTT. Translated, it gives CASSLADRDNSPLHF.

This clone was found a few times. The chain carries TRBV27 and TRBJ1-3; 7 nucleotides agree with TRBD1. V was pared by 0 bases and J by 8 bases, with 7 bases of the junction left unmatched. This CDR3 region has 15 residues. The germline V gene has CDR1 MNHEY and CDR2 SMNVEV (reference sequence). This CDR3 reads CASSLSGRQGYTIYF. CDR3 DNA sequence: TGTGCCAGCAGTTTATCAGGGAGACAGGGATACACCATATATTTT.

The rearrangement joins TRBV19 to TRBJ1-4; TRBD1 aligns across 12 bases. Germline-derived CDR1 and CDR2 are LNHDA and SQIVND (reference sequence). This CDR3 has 18 amino acids. V shed 5 bases and J 5 bases; nucleotides not matched to a gene: 12. CDR3 DNA: TGTGCCAGTAGTGGGGATCTCGGGACAGGGGGCGCGAATGAAAAACTGTTTTTT. This encodes CASSGDLGTGGANEKLFF.

J is TRBJ2-4 and V is TRBV15; the D is unclear. V was cut by 0 bases and J by 0 bases, with 12 bases left in between. Germline V gives CDR1 LNHNV, CDR2 YYDKDF (reference sequence). CDR3 length: 17 residues. In DNA form, the CDR3 reads TGTGCCACCAGCAGAGATCTGGAGTCTCTAGCCAAAAACATTCAGTACTTC. Translated, it gives CATSRDLESLAKNIQYF.

The chain recombines TRBV7-2 with TRBJ1-5; no reliable D call. Germline V gene lookup returns CDR1 SGHTA and CDR2 FQGNSA. V was cut by 3 bases and J by 5 bases, with 14 bases left in between. The CDR3 has 15 amino acids. The CDR3 DNA sequence: TGTGCCAGCAGCTTGAATGTGAGGTTCGATCAGCCCCAGCATTTT. It yields the protein CASSLNVRFDQPQHF.

This chain uses TRBV18 with TRBJ1-2, with 7 bases lining up with TRBD1. Unmatched junction bases numbered 6, after V lost 7 bases and J lost 4 bases. Looked up from germline, CDR1 is KGHSH and CDR2 is LQKENI. This CDR3 region has 13 residues. CDR3 nucleotides: TGTGCCAGCTACGACAGGGCCATCTATGGCTACACCTTC. Encoded protein: CASYDRAIYGYTF.

The chain couples TRBV11-2 to TRBJ2-5, with TRBD2 matching 7 bases. V was pared by 4 bases and J by 3 bases, with 8 bases of the junction left unmatched. CDR1 is SGHAT and CDR2 is FQNNGV in the germline V gene. The CDR3 totals 15 residues. The CDR3 reads CASSSGWAGEETQYF. CDR3 nucleotides: TGTGCCAGCAGCTCGGGTTGGGCGGGGGAAGAGACCCAGTACTTC.

The V call is TRBV6-4, the J call TRBJ2-1; 11 nucleotides line up with TRBD2. J was trimmed by 6 bases and V by 8 bases; bases with no gene match: 3. The germline V gene has CDR1 MRHNA and CDR2 SNTAGT. CDR3 length: 13 residues. This CDR3 is CASGSGGGNEQFF. In DNA, the CDR3 is TGTGCCAGCGGTAGCGGGGGGGGCAATGAGCAGTTCTTC.

The chain employs TRBV29-1 and TRBJ2-1; 10 bases are a match to TRBD2. CDR1 and CDR2 from the germline V gene are SQVTM and ANQGSEA. The V gene end was trimmed by 6 bases and the J gene end by 5 bases; junction bases not matched to a gene: 10. The CDR3 sequence is 15 residues long. CDR3 sequence (DNA): TGCAGCGTGAGCCCTAGCGGGGGCGGAAACAATGAGCAGTTCTTC. Translating gives CSVSPSGGGNNEQFF.

The CDR3 DNA follows: TGTGCCAGCAGCGATGGTCGGTCATCGAATCAGCCCCAGCATTTT. This sequence encodes CASSDGRSSNQPQHF. This chain connects TRBV5-4 to TRBJ1-5; D gene ambiguous. Germline-derived CDR1 and CDR2 are SGHNT and YYREEE (reference sequence). This CDR3 is 15 amino acids long. V lost 4 bases to trimming and J lost 4 bases, with 15 bases between them.